This T cell receptor beta chain was captured by sequencing in a study of prognosis after radiotherapy for stage I lung cancer. As for the study in general: Approximately 15 patients presented with newly diagnosed primary stage I lung tumors, and several carried oligometastatic NSCLC following surgical resection of the primary tumor. Around twelve patients' tumors were adenocarcinoma, and 6 to 8 patients' tumors were squamous cell carcinoma.

With V trimmed by 7 bases and J by 8 bases, 6 bases remained unmatched. The CDR3 contains 13 residues. Per germline, CDR1 MNHEY and CDR2 SMNVEV (reference sequence). From genomic DNA, two-round multiplex PCR was used to amplify TCR beta CDR3. Used in first-round PCR were primers specific to each TRBV and TRBJ gene. TCRdb reprocessed the multiplex PCR reads via MiXCR and lists one record per CDR3 protein. Among tens of thousands of distinct CDR3 sequences listed, less than 35% were seen once. This clonotype was seen many times. The chain employs TRBV27 and TRBJ1-4, with 8 bases aligning to TRBD1. Sequenced material: PBMCs, taken before or after stereotactic body radiation therapy (not recorded which). The clonotype comes from a donor aged 50 or older with non-small cell lung cancer. CDR3 residues: CASTSDRGEKLFF. DNA for the CDR3: TGTGCCAGCACTTCAGACAGGGGCGAAAAACTGTTTTTT. The full variable domain, with the rest looked up from reference TRBV27 and TRBJ1-4, is EAQVTQNPRYLITVTGKKLTVTCSQNMNHEYMSWYRQDPGLGLRQIYYSMNVEVTDKGDVPEGYKVSRKEKRNFPLILESPSPNQTSLYFCASTSDRGEKLFFGSGTQLSVL.